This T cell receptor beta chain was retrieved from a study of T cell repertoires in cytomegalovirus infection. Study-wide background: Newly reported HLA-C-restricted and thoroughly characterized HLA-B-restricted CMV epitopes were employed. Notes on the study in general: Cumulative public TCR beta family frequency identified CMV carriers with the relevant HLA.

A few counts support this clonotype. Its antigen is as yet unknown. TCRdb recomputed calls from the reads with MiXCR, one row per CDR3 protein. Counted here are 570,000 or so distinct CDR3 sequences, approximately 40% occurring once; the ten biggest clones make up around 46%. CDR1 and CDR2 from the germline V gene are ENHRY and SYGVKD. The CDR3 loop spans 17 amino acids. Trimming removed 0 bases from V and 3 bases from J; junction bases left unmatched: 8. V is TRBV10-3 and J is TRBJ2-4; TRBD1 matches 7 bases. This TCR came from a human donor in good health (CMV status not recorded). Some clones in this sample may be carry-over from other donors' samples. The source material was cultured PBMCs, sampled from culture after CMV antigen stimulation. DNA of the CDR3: TGTGCCATCAGTGAGTCGGTGCCGACAGGGCGCAAAAACATTCAGTACTTC. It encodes CAISESVPTGRKNIQYF.